Below are 28 T cell receptor beta chains sequenced from a single sample in a study of T cells in Graves' hyperthyroidism and ophthalmopathy. Authors of the study amplified TCR beta CDR3 regions from RNA transcripts. Initially, a first-round RT-PCR of the TCR CDR3 employed the HTBI primer set. TCRdb re-analysed the multiplex PCR reads in MiXCR, keeping a single row per CDR3 protein. Of about 200,000 distinct CDR3 sequences in the sample, roughly a sixth are singletons; the top ten hold over 45%. Material for sequencing was blood. These receptors came from a woman aged 45-59 years with Graves' hyperthyroidism.

This clonotype was recorded many times. V gene TRBV6-1 combines with J gene TRBJ2-5; no definite D call. Trimming removed 7 bases from V and 2 bases from J, with 8 bases in between. Germline V gene data show CDR1 as MNHNS and CDR2 as SASEGT. This CDR3 has 12 amino acids. CDR3 sequence (DNA): TGTGCCAGCACTACCGGGCAAGAGACCCAGTACTTC. Translated: CASTTGQETQYF.

This clonotype was observed at least ten times. CDR3 loop: CATSSEGGPQHF. CDR3 bases: TGTGCCACCAGCAGCGAGGGAGGGCCCCAGCATTTT. The rearrangement uses TRBV15 and TRBJ1-5, with D unresolved. This CDR3 has 12 residues. CDR1 is LNHNV and CDR2 is YYDKDF in the germline V gene (reference sequence). Trimming pared 3 bases from V and 9 bases from J, leaving 9 bases between.

This clonotype was found a few times. This chain links TRBV5-8 with TRBJ2-7; TRBD2 agrees at 9 bases. Trimming took 5 bases from V and 3 from J; bases not matched to a gene: 9. The germline V gene has CDR1 SGHTS and CDR2 YDEGEE. The CDR3 is 15 amino acids. For the CDR3, the DNA is TGTGCCAGCAGGATAACGACTAGCGGATACTACGAGCAGTACTTC. This translates into CASRITTSGYYEQYF.

This clonotype showed up many times. The chain's CDR3 is CSARGFRGSLYEQYF. CDR3 nucleotides: TGCAGTGCTAGAGGCTTTCGGGGATCCCTCTACGAGCAGTACTTC. The chain has TRBV20-1 and TRBJ2-7, with D tentatively TRBD2 (5 bases). Trimming pared 1 base from V and 3 bases from J, leaving 16 bases between. CDR1 DFQATT and CDR2 SNEGSKA come from the germline V gene (reference sequence). The CDR3 has 15 residues.

There are many counts of this clonotype. This chain connects TRBV12-3 or TRBV12-4 to TRBJ2-1; D gene unclear. The CDR3 totals 12 residues. Between the trimmed V and J ends, which lost 6 bases and 0 bases, there was a span of 3 bases. The CDR3 loop reads CASSNSYNEQFF. The CDR3 DNA is TGTGCCAGCAGCAACTCCTACAATGAGCAGTTCTTC.

The CDR3 loop is CAIKSNTEAFF. The CDR3 nucleotides read TGTGCCATCAAGAGTAACACTGAAGCTTTCTTT. This chain uses TRBV27 with TRBJ1-1; D is uncertain. Trimming pared 10 bases from V and 2 bases from J, leaving 8 bases between. CDR1 and CDR2 (germline): MNHEY, SMNVEV (reference sequence). This CDR3 region has 11 residues.

This chain links TRBV20-1 with TRBJ1-2; a weak D match, TRBD1 (6 bases). CDR1 DFQATT and CDR2 SNEGSKA come from the germline V gene (reference sequence). The CDR3 loop spans 13 amino acids. Trimming stripped 2 bases from V and 4 bases from J, with 11 bases between. This CDR3 is CSARTGTVYGYTF. The CDR3 nucleotides read TGCAGTGCTAGAACAGGGACCGTCTATGGCTACACCTTC.

The V and J genes are TRBV2 and TRBJ2-1; 10 positions agree with TRBD1. V lost 4 bases to trimming and J lost 8 bases; unmatched junction nucleotides: 2. CDR3 size: 13 residues. CDR1 is SNHLY, CDR2 FYNNEI, per germline. CDR3 bases: TGTGCCAGCAGTGCGGACAGGGGGGATGAGCAGTTCTTC. It specifies CASSADRGDEQFF.

Ten or more counts support this clonotype. The V gene is TRBV24-1, the J gene TRBJ2-1; TRBD2 matches 8 bases. The CDR3 is made up of 17 amino acids. Germline CDR1 and CDR2: KGHDR and SFDVKD. J gave up 3 bases and V 6 bases, and 12 bases lay outside the gene matches. The CDR3 reads CATSTRSSGSIYNEQFF. As DNA, the CDR3 is TGTGCCACCAGTACCAGATCAAGCGGGAGTATCTACAATGAGCAGTTCTTC.

The J gene is TRBJ2-1, the V gene TRBV14; D uncertain. The CDR3 covers 16 residues. The germline V and J ends were trimmed by 4 bases and 2 bases, with 15 bases remaining between them. The germline V gene encodes CDR1 SGHDN and CDR2 FVKESK. In nucleotides, the CDR3 is TGTGCCAGCAGCCCACCGGGCCCCCGGCCCTACAATGAGCAGTTCTTC. Translation: CASSPPGPRPYNEQFF.

Only a few counts were recorded for this clonotype. CDR3 region: CASSPVRTNTGELFF. In DNA form, the CDR3 reads TGTGCCAGCAGCCCTGTTAGAACGAACACCGGGGAGCTGTTTTTT. This rearrangement joins TRBV3-1 to TRBJ2-2; no clear D gene. The V gene lost 4 bases and the J gene lost 0 bases, with 9 bases spanning the gap. There are 15 residues in the CDR3. The germline V gene has CDR1 LGHDT and CDR2 YNNKEL (reference sequence).

The J gene is TRBJ1-5, the V gene TRBV7-2, with D unclear. CDR1 is SGHTA, CDR2 FQGNSA, per germline. V was pared by 1 base and J by 1 base, with 8 bases between. CDR3 length: 15 amino acids. The CDR3: CASSLVWGSNQPQHF. The CDR3 DNA reads as TGTGCCAGCAGCTTAGTGTGGGGAAGCAATCAGCCCCAGCATTTT.

The J gene is TRBJ2-5, the V gene TRBV30, with 8 bases lining up with TRBD1. This CDR3 region has 13 residues. CDR1 and CDR2 (germline): GTSNPN, SVGIG (reference sequence). J gave up 5 bases and V 5 bases, and 7 bases lay outside the gene matches. This CDR3 reads CAWAGQVRETQYF. DNA for the CDR3: TGTGCCTGGGCGGGACAGGTGCGGGAGACCCAGTACTTC.

This clonotype was detected many times. The chain employs TRBV10-3 and TRBJ1-5, with 7 bases that match TRBD1. The V gene end was trimmed by 6 bases and the J gene end by 1 base; junction bases not matched to a gene: 0. This CDR3 region has 13 residues. The V gene's germline CDR1 is ENHRY and CDR2 SYGVKD. In DNA, the CDR3 is TGTGCCATCAGACAGGGGAGCAATCAGCCCCAGCATTTT. It encodes CAIRQGSNQPQHF.

This clonotype occurred many times. V gene TRBV12-3 or TRBV12-4 combines with J gene TRBJ1-2; D gene ambiguous. The ends were cut back, 1 base at V and 5 bases at J, with 8 bases in the middle. The CDR3 is 13 amino acids. The CDR3 reads CASSLDWGYGYTF. The CDR3 DNA reads as TGTGCCAGCAGTTTAGATTGGGGTTATGGCTACACCTTC.

In this sample, this clonotype turned up a few times. The V call is TRBV20-1, the J call TRBJ1-6, with 8 bases identical to TRBD1. J gave up 1 base and V 6 bases, and 5 bases lay outside the gene matches. The CDR3 is made up of 15 amino acids. Germline V gene sequence: CDR1 DFQATT, CDR2 SNEGSKA (reference sequence). The CDR3: CSAIDRGSYNSPLHF. The CDR3 DNA reads as TGCAGTGCCATTGACAGGGGTTCCTATAATTCACCCCTCCACTTT.

V and J are TRBV6-1 and TRBJ2-1; TRBD2 matches 7 bases. Trimming at V came to 5 bases and at J to 9 bases, leaving 16 bases not matched to a gene. The germline V gene encodes CDR1 MNHNS and CDR2 SASEGT. The CDR3 is 16 amino acids. CDR3 sequence: CASSSGYAGEVGEQFF. As DNA, the CDR3 is TGTGCCAGCAGTTCCGGTTACGCGGGAGAGGTGGGTGAGCAGTTCTTC.

This clonotype was seen ten or more times. The chain links TRBV6-1 to TRBJ2-5; 9 bases match TRBD1. Looked up from germline, CDR1 is MNHNS and CDR2 is SASEGT. With V trimmed by 5 bases and J by 5 bases, 9 bases remained unmatched. The CDR3 consists of 15 residues. This chain's CDR3 is CASSTNRGQEETQYF. CDR3 DNA sequence: TGTGCCAGCAGTACGAACAGGGGGCAGGAGGAGACCCAGTACTTC.

Concerning this clonotype: This may arise from a read error, as a much more abundant clone is one base away. This chain links TRBV28 with TRBJ2-7; D not certain. The CDR3 is 12 residues long. From germline, CDR1 is MDHEN and CDR2 SYDVKM. CDR3 loop: CASSLAVYEQHF. The CDR3 DNA follows: TGTGCCAGCAGTTTAGCTGTCTACGAGCAGCACTTC.

At least ten counts were recorded for this clonotype. The chain recombines TRBV20-1 with TRBJ1-1; D not certain. Germline CDR1 is DFQATT and CDR2 is SNEGSKA (reference sequence). Deletions cut 6 bases from V and 1 base from J, with 12 bases between. The CDR3 loop spans 13 amino acids. CDR3 residues: CSAARDPNTEAFF. In DNA, the CDR3 is TGCAGTGCCGCCAGAGACCCGAACACTGAAGCTTTCTTT.

This clonotype has just a few counts. The chain recombines TRBV30 with TRBJ2-4; no clear D gene. The CDR3 consists of 15 residues. Germline values: CDR1 GTSNPN, CDR2 SVGIG (reference sequence). Trimming removed 1 base from V and 0 bases from J, with 10 bases in between. The DNA for the CDR3 is TGTGCCTGGAGTGGACCTCTACTAGCCAAAAACATTCAGTACTTC. Its protein product is CAWSGPLLAKNIQYF.

This clonotype has just a few counts. The rearrangement links TRBV29-1 to TRBJ1-1, with a weak D call TRBD1 (5 bases). V gave up 6 bases and J gave up 4 bases, with 15 bases separating them. Germline assignment: CDR1 SQVTM and CDR2 ANQGSEA. There are 13 residues in the CDR3. CDR3 sequence reads: CSVRWGGGTEAFF. For the CDR3, the DNA is TGCAGCGTCCGGTGGGGGGGAGGCACTGAAGCTTTCTTT.

The CDR3 coding sequence is TGTGCCAGCAGCTGGGGAAGGAACACTGAAGCTTTCTTT. It encodes CASSWGRNTEAFF. The chain recombines TRBV5-4 with TRBJ1-1; D uncertain. The CDR3 is 13 amino acids. Per germline, CDR1 SGHNT and CDR2 YYREEE (reference sequence). The V end lost 3 bases, the J end lost 1 base, and 7 bases lay between the germline ends.

The chain recombines TRBV19 with TRBJ2-3; weak D call: TRBD1 (6 bases). With 6 bases removed from V and 1 base from J, the gap between germline ends came to 11 bases. The CDR3 has 14 residues. Germline CDR1 is LNHDA and CDR2 is SQIVND (reference sequence). DNA of the CDR3: TGTGCCAGTAGGGACAGATACGGCACAGATACGCAGTATTTT. Its protein is CASRDRYGTDTQYF. The entire variable domain, with the rest obtained from reference TRBV19 and TRBJ2-3, is as follows: DGGITQSPKYLFRKEGQNVTLSCEQNLNHDAMYWYRQDPGQGLRLIYYSQIVNDFQKGDIAEGYSVSREKKESFPLTVTSAQKNPTAFYLCASRDRYGTDTQYFGPGTRLTVL.

This clonotype was picked up many times. The V gene is TRBV9, the J gene TRBJ2-1; D not certain. Germline-derived CDR1 and CDR2 are SGDLS and YYNGEE. The V end was cut by 4 bases, the J end by 3 bases, with 23 bases between. This CDR3 has 18 amino acids. CDR3 sequence: CASSLPESGSTYYNEQFF. DNA of the CDR3: TGTGCCAGCAGCCTCCCTGAATCGGGCTCCACCTACTACAATGAGCAGTTCTTC.

Concerning this clonotype itself: This sequence may be a read error, since a much larger clone differs from it by one base. This sequence joins TRBV28 and TRBJ1-1; TRBD1 agrees at 7 bases. There are 12 residues in the CDR3. The germline V gene has CDR1 MDHEN and CDR2 SYDVKM. CDR3 nucleotide sequence: TGTACCAGCAGGACAGGTCGCCCTGAAGCTTTCTTT. Its protein is CTSRTGRPEAFF.

This clonotype was seen at least ten times. V is TRBV30 and J is TRBJ1-5, with 11 positions matching TRBD1. With V trimmed by 3 bases and J by 3 bases, 1 base remained unmatched. The germline V gene encodes CDR1 GTSNPN and CDR2 SVGIG (reference sequence). The CDR3 length is 14 residues. The CDR3 coding sequence is TGTGCCTGGAGGGACAGGGGGCTCAATCAGCCCCAGCATTTT. Its translation is CAWRDRGLNQPQHF.

This clonotype was detected ten times or more. The rearrangement uses TRBV7-9 and TRBJ2-1, with TRBD2 identical over 11 bases. The V segment lost 5 bases and the J segment 3 bases; nucleotides outside the gene matches: 6. The CDR3 has 16 residues. CDR1 SEHNR and CDR2 FQNEAQ come from the germline V gene (reference sequence). The CDR3 DNA is TGTGCCAGCAGCCCGAGACTAGCGGGGAACTACAATGAGCAGTTCTTC. It yields the protein CASSPRLAGNYNEQFF.